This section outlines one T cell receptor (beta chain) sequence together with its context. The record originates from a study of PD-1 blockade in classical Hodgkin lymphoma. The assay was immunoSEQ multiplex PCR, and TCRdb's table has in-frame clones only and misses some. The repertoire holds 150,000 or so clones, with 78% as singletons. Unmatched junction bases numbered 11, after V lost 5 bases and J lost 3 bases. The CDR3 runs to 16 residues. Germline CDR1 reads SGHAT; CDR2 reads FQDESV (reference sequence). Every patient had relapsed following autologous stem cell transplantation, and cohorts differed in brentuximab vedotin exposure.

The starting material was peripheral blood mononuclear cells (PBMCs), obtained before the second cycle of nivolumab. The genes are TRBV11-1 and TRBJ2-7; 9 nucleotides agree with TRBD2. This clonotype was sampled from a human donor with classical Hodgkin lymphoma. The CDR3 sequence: CASSVGTSIPIYEQYF. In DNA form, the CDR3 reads TGTGCCAGCAGCGTCGGGACTAGCATCCCCATCTACGAGCAGTACTTC.